A selection of T cell receptor beta chains follows, all from one sample in a study of blood T cell repertoires in COVID-19. Data came from immunoSEQ multiplex PCR; TCRdb stores just in-frame clones and leaves some out. The data show some 55,000 clones, 77% seen once. The sequencing sample was made of peripheral blood. The receptors here all came from a man aged 70 or older with active or convalescent COVID-19. The CDR3 runs from the conserved cysteine through the conserved F or W. A D gene is named only where the DNA matches it firmly. Size is stated for part of the rows, as once, few or many counts, or as a class when the clone is expanded.

J gene: TRBJ1-5
V gene: TRBV4-1
clone size: .
D gene: .
CDR3 protein: CASSPREAPSNQPQHF
CDR3 DNA: TGCGCCAGCAGCCCCCGGGAGGCACCCAGCAATCAGCCCCAGCATTTT

J gene: TRBJ1-6
V gene: TRBV30
clone size: .
D gene: TRBD1
CDR3 protein: CAWSEEQGDSPLHF
CDR3 DNA: TGTGCCTGGAGTGAGGAGCAGGGGGATTCACCCCTCCACTTT

J gene: TRBJ2-5
V gene: TRBV2
clone size: .
D gene: TRBD1
CDR3 protein: CASMGQGARQETQYF
CDR3 DNA: TGTGCCAGCATGGGACAGGGGGCCCGCCAAGAGACCCAGTACTTC

J gene: TRBJ1-2
V gene: TRBV6-5
clone size: .
D gene: .
CDR3 protein: CASRGALLSYGYTF
CDR3 DNA: TGTGCCAGCAGGGGTGCCCTACTATCCTATGGCTACACCTTC

J gene: TRBJ1-4
V gene: TRBV4-3
clone size: .
D gene: .
CDR3 protein: CASSGGPGEANEKLFF
CDR3 DNA: TGCGCCAGCAGCGGAGGACCAGGGGAAGCTAATGAAAAACTGTTTTTT

J gene: TRBJ1-2
V gene: TRBV10-3
clone size: few
D gene: TRBD1
CDR3 protein: CAISSGTGGGNYGYTF
CDR3 DNA: TGTGCCATCAGCTCCGGGACAGGGGGAGGTAACTATGGCTACACCTTC

J gene: TRBJ2-3
V gene: TRBV7-2
clone size: .
D gene: TRBD2
CDR3 protein: CASSSYSGISTDTQYF
CDR3 DNA: TGTGCCAGCAGCTCCTATAGCGGGATTAGCACAGATACGCAGTATTTT

J gene: TRBJ1-2
V gene: TRBV4-3
clone size: few
D gene: TRBD1
CDR3 protein: CASSHYRGMNGYTF
CDR3 DNA: TGCGCCAGCAGCCACTACAGGGGGATGAATGGCTACACCTTC

J gene: TRBJ2-7
V gene: TRBV19
clone size: .
D gene: .
CDR3 protein: CASSIGVRGTYEQYF
CDR3 DNA: TGTGCCAGTAGTATAGGAGTGCGGGGAACCTACGAGCAGTACTTC

J gene: TRBJ1-2
V gene: TRBV12-3/TRBV12-4
clone size: .
D gene: TRBD1
CDR3 protein: CASTRGQGVGYTF
CDR3 DNA: TGTGCCAGCACCCGAGGACAGGGAGTCGGCTACACCTTC

J gene: TRBJ2-5
V gene: TRBV27
clone size: .
D gene: .
CDR3 protein: CASSPQSTGNQETQYF
CDR3 DNA: TGTGCCAGCAGTCCACAATCAACAGGAAACCAAGAGACCCAGTACTTC

J gene: TRBJ2-7
V gene: TRBV18
clone size: .
D gene: .
CDR3 protein: CASSPDSSYEQYF
CDR3 DNA: TGTGCCAGCTCACCAGACTCCTCCTACGAGCAGTACTTC

J gene: TRBJ1-1
V gene: TRBV19
clone size: .
D gene: .
CDR3 protein: CASSIWAGDTEAFF
CDR3 DNA: TGTGCCAGTAGTATTTGGGCAGGGGACACTGAAGCTTTCTTT

J gene: TRBJ2-7
V gene: TRBV12-3/TRBV12-4
clone size: .
D gene: TRBD1
CDR3 protein: CASSLRDRAEQYF
CDR3 DNA: TGTGCCAGCAGTCTCCGGGACAGGGCCGAGCAGTACTTC

J gene: TRBJ1-1
V gene: TRBV30
clone size: .
D gene: .
CDR3 protein: CAWSVLGRFTEAFF
CDR3 DNA: TGTGCCTGGAGTGTGCTGGGGCGATTTACTGAAGCTTTCTTT

J gene: TRBJ1-6
V gene: TRBV5-6
clone size: .
D gene: .
CDR3 protein: CASSYSGIGSPLHF
CDR3 DNA: TGTGCCAGCAGCTATTCGGGGATAGGTTCACCCCTCCACTTT

J gene: TRBJ1-2
V gene: TRBV7-9
clone size: .
D gene: .
CDR3 protein: CASSPIGSYGYTF
CDR3 DNA: TGTGCCAGCAGCCCCATCGGGTCGTATGGCTACACCTTC

J gene: TRBJ2-5
V gene: TRBV7-2
clone size: .
D gene: TRBD2
CDR3 protein: CASSLTGTSGRAPGETQYF
CDR3 DNA: TGTGCCAGCAGCTTAACCGGGACTAGCGGGAGGGCCCCGGGGGAGACCCAGTACTTC

J gene: TRBJ2-1
V gene: TRBV19
clone size: .
D gene: TRBD1
CDR3 protein: CASSTGTGFSDEQFF
CDR3 DNA: TGTGCCAGTAGTACCGGGACAGGGTTTAGCGATGAGCAGTTCTTC

J gene: TRBJ1-1
V gene: TRBV10-3
clone size: .
D gene: TRBD1
CDR3 protein: CAISVQPGQGTGNTEAFF
CDR3 DNA: TGTGCCATCAGCGTTCAACCGGGACAGGGAACGGGGAACACTGAAGCTTTCTTT

J gene: TRBJ1-3
V gene: TRBV15
clone size: .
D gene: .
CDR3 protein: CATSRGGDGSGNTIYF
CDR3 DNA: TGTGCCACCAGCAGAGGGGGGGACGGTTCTGGAAACACCATATATTTT

J gene: TRBJ1-1
V gene: TRBV7-8
clone size: .
D gene: .
CDR3 protein: CASSNINTEAFF
CDR3 DNA: TGTGCCAGCAGCAACATTAACACTGAAGCTTTCTTT

J gene: TRBJ2-3
V gene: TRBV19
clone size: .
D gene: .
CDR3 protein: CASSMGGGALDTQYF
CDR3 DNA: TGTGCCAGTAGTATGGGAGGGGGTGCCCTGGATACGCAGTATTTT